This T cell receptor (beta chain) appears in the sequencing data of a study of graft-versus-host responses after intestinal transplantation. Study-level background: Tacrolimus and steroids were given for two to three years to all recipients after anti-thymocyte globulin induction. General observations from the study: Within the allografts of patients who had graft-donor T cell macrochimerism, graft-versus-host to host-versus-graft clonal ratios were high. Maximum circulating GvH clone levels tracked with early post-transplant HvG decreases.

Measured with immunoSEQ multiplex PCR; TCRdb has only the in-frame clones, and not every one. The repertoire holds 15,000 to 20,000 clones, with roughly 80% as singletons. From the graft tissue, intraepithelial and lamina propria lymphocytes were released through processing. Concerning this clone itself: Its antigen remains unidentified.

The sequenced sample was ileum tissue, obtained just over 100 days after intestinal transplant. The receptor was derived from a human patient who received an intestinal transplant, so some T cells may come from the graft donor.

CDR3 nucleotide sequence: TGTGCCAGCAGCTTGATTGGTTCGGGCTGGGGGCATGGGAACACTGAAGCTTTCTTT. This sequence encodes CASSLIGSGWGHGNTEAFF. The rearrangement joins TRBV5-6 to TRBJ1-1, with D possibly TRBD1 on 6 matching bases. From germline, CDR1 is SGHDT and CDR2 YYEEEE. V was shortened by 1 base and J by 1 base, with 23 bases between the two germline ends. The CDR3 extends over 19 amino acids. Looking up the rest from reference TRBV5-6 and TRBJ1-1 gives the full variable domain: DAGVTQSPTHLIKTRGQQVTLRCSPKSGHDTVSWYQQALGQGPQFIFQYYEEEERQRGNFPDRFSGHQFPNYSSELNVNALLLGDSALYLCASSLIGSGWGHGNTEAFFGQGTRLTVV.